The source of this T cell receptor (beta chain) is a study of identifying expanded T cells in peripheral blood (dated by TCRdb to the late 2010s). Regarding the complete study: Separate aliquots of the same genomic DNA pool were sequenced to produce technical replicates, and four replicates were compared in pairs. On the study overall, not on this receptor specifically: It was expected by the authors that biological variance in healthy repertoires might increase further over much longer intervals, such as months to years. Between technical replicates the binomial model flagged approximately 1.2 differentially abundant clones, whereas over around two weeks the binomial model flagged about 15 and over roughly four weeks about 19. Across all healthy-donor time intervals, the beta-binomial model significantly lowered both the number of clones called differentially abundant and the false-positive rate. Across all healthy donors, variance in clone template counts between approximately 2-week samples was found to increase significantly with total template count.

V is pared back by 4 bases and J by 5 bases, with 11 bases lying between the germline termini. The CDR3 holds 12 amino acids from the cysteine to the phenylalanine. The entry retains the CDR3 DNA only, 36 bases that are in frame from base 1. Based on the germline V gene, the CDR1 and CDR2 sequences are SQVTM and ANQGSEA. No immune events such as infections were documented for the healthy donors during the collection period. Blood repertoires from healthy donors were used as a training cohort for calibrating time-dependent variance in a beta-binomial model of differential abundance of T-cell clones. There were roughly 10 healthy donors in the training cohort, of whom 3 were female and 7 were male. Donor ages ranged from 29 to 64 years, with an average of roughly 40 years. Whole blood was collected from each healthy donor at three time points spaced two to three weeks apart and obtained from a commercial supplier. For immunosequencing, genomic DNA was extracted from unsorted whole blood.

The immunoSEQ Assay, which uses bias-controlled multiplex PCR amplification of genomic DNA, was used to profile TCRbeta CDR3 regions. The paper's processing steps were these. To quantify the absolute abundance of each unique TCRbeta CDR3 region, the sequences were collapsed and filtered. Two models were used to test differential abundance: a binomial model (Fisher-equivalent) and a beta-binomial model that adds time-dependent variance fitted from healthy donors. Clones with fewer than 5 combined templates were removed, and a clone was called differentially abundant if the clone's Benjamini-Hochberg FDR was below 0.01. Using the form v = (b*log(k)+a)^2, the beta-binomial variance was modeled as a function of the total template count across the two samples. Imported from immuneACCESS, the table was reduced by TCRdb to in-frame sequences with V and J called. These copies leave out some clones; in studies compared against another copy, an unresolved V gene accounts for under half, and the cause of the remainder is not known. The DNA was the basis for D and trimming; V, J and clone size are from that table. The table for this sample lists 100,000 to 150,000 clones; approximately 86% of them were counted only once. Around 8.4% of the sample goes to the ten largest clones.

This clone was counted only a few times. Its antigen specificity is not known. No quality values exist for individual bases; no much larger clone is one base distant. This receptor was taken from a person aged 18 to 70 in good health. Sequencing input: blood. The V and J segments used are TRBV29-1 and TRBJ2-5, with the identity of the D gene unclear. The nucleotide sequence reads TGCAGCGTTGGCCCGGGTATGGAGACCCAGTACTTC. This sequence encodes CSVGPGMETQYF.